Below, one T cell receptor (delta chain) is given with its context. Its antigen is still unknown. Translating this DNA gives a protein that differs at residue 15 from the TCRdb one, which belongs to a much larger clone; a read error is likely, and the protein shown is this translation. Germline CDR1 and CDR2: TSWWSYY and QGS. V shed 4 bases and J shed 11 bases, with 32 bases lying between them. This CDR3 region has 18 residues. TCRdb reran clone calling via CATT on the multiplex PCR reads. The profile shows roughly 50,000 delta-chain clones, 1.6% of them singletons. Flow sorting of PBMC yielded separate Vgamma9/Vdelta2+ and Vdelta2-negative gammadelta T cell populations for bulk repertoire analysis. This entry comes from a study of γδ T cells in repeated Plasmodium falciparum infection. Study context: Age- and gender-matched Australian children served as comparison for malaria-exposed Malian children.

Study-level points and caveats: Many TCRgamma sequences overlapped between individuals in stable Vgamma9/Vdelta2+ repertoires. Compared with Australian children, Malian Vdelta2-negative repertoires seemed more clonal, less diverse, less shared.

V usage is TRDV1 and J usage is TRDJ1; the D call may be TRDD2 or TRDD3 (8 bases each). This TCR was sampled from a pool of human donors (malaria-infected and uninfected, not separated). Source material: gamma-delta T cells from blood. CDR3 amino acids: CALGAVLPTGYGPAELIF. CDR3 DNA sequence: TGTGCTCTTGGGGCCGTTCTTCCTACGGGATACGGACCCGCTGAGCTCATCTTT.